This TCR beta chain was captured by sequencing in a study of T-cell reconstitution after alpha-beta-depleted transplantation in children. This clonotype has more than one count but fewer than ten. CDR3 size: 15 residues. Trimming took 8 bases from V and 2 from J; bases not matched to a gene: 10. Germline CDR1 is MNHEY and CDR2 is SMNVEV (reference sequence). Construction of the TCRbeta library involved unique molecular identifiers. TCRdb ran MiXCR on the PCR reads and lists one entry per CDR3 protein. Here the sample spans 400,000 to 500,000 distinct CDR3 sequences, about a tenth being singletons. The clonotype originates from a human donor who donated a stem cell graft to a child with acute myeloid leukemia. V gene TRBV27 combines with J gene TRBJ1-2; 8 bases fit TRBD1. Sequenced here: PBMCs from the stem cell graft donor, sampled from the stem cell graft. CDR3 sequence (DNA): TGTGCCAGCGGTGGGACAGGCCGTCTAAACTATGGCTACACCTTC. It translates to CASGGTGRLNYGYTF.